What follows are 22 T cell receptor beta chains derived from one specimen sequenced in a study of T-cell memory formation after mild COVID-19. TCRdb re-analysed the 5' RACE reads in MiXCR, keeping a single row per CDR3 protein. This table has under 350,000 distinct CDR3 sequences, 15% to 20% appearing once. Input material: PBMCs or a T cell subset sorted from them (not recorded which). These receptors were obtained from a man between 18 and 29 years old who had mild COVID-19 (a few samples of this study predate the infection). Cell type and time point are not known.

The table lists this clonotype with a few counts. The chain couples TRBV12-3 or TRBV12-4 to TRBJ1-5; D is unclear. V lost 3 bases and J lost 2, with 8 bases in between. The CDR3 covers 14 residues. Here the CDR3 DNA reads TGTGCCAGCAGTTTTTCTAACGGCAATCAGCCCCAGCATTTT. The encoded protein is CASSFSNGNQPQHF.

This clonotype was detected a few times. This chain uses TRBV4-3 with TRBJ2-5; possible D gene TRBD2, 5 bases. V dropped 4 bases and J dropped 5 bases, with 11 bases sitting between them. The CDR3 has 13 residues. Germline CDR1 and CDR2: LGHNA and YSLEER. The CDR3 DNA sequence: TGCGCCAGCAGCCCCGGGGTACTGGAGACCCAGTACTTC. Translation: CASSPGVLETQYF.

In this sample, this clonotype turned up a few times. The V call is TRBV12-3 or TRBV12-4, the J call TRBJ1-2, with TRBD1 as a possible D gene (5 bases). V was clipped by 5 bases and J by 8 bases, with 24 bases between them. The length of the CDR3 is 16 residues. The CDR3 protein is CASSMGLGPGVSGYTF. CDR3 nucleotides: TGTGCCAGCAGTATGGGCCTTGGCCCGGGGGTGAGCGGCTACACCTTC.

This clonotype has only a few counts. The CDR3 nucleotides read TGTGCCTGGAGAACCTCAGGTGGAGGCACAGATACGCAGTATTTT. This gives the protein CAWRTSGGGTDTQYF. V and J are TRBV30 and TRBJ2-3; no definite D call. The V gene's germline CDR1 is GTSNPN and CDR2 SVGIG (reference sequence). Trimming shortened V by 3 bases and J by 1 base, and 14 bases separated the two germline ends. This CDR3 comprises 15 residues.

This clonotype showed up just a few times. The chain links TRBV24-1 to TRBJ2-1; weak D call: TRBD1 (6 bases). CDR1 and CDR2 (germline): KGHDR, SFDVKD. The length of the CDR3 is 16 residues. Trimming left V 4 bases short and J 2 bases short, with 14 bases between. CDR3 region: CATSDRIGQPYNEQFF. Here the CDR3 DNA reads TGTGCCACCAGTGACCGAATCGGACAGCCCTACAATGAGCAGTTCTTC.

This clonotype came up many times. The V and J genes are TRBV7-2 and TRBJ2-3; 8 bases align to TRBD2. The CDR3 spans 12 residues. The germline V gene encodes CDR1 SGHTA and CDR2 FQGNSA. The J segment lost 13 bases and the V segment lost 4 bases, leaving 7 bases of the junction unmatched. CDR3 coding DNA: TGTGCCAGCAGCTCAAGTAGCGGGGCGGAGTATTTT. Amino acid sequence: CASSSSSGAEYF. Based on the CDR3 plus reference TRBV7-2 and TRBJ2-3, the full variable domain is GAGVSQSPSNKVTEKGKDVELRCDPISGHTALYWYRQSLGQGLEFLIYFQGNSAPDKSGLPSDRFSAERTGGSVSTLTIQRTQQEDSAVYLCASSSSSGAEYFGPGTRLTVL.

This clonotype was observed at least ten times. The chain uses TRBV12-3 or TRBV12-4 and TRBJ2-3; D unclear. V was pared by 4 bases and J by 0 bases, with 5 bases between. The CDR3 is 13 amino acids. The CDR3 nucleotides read TGTGCCAGCAGTTCCTCTAGCACAGATACGCAGTATTTT. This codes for CASSSSSTDTQYF.

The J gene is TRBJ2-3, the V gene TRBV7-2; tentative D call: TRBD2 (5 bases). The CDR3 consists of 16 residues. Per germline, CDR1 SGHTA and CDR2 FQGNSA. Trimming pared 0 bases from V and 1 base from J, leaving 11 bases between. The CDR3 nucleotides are TGTGCCAGCAGCTTAGCGCCACTAGTGGGCACAGATACGCAGTATTTT. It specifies CASSLAPLVGTDTQYF.

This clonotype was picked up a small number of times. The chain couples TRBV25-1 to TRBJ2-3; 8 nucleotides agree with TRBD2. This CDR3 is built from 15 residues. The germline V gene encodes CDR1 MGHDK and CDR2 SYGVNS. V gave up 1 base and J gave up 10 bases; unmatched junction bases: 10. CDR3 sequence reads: CASSESGGASGAQYF. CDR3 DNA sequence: TGTGCCAGCAGTGAATCCGGGGGGGCTTCGGGTGCGCAGTATTTT.

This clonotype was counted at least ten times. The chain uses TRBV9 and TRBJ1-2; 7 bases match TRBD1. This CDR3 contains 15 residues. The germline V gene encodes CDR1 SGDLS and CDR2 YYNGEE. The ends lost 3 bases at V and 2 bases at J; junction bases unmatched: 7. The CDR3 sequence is CASSGLRGGNYGYTF. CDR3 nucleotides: TGTGCCAGCAGCGGGCTCAGGGGGGGGAACTATGGCTACACCTTC.

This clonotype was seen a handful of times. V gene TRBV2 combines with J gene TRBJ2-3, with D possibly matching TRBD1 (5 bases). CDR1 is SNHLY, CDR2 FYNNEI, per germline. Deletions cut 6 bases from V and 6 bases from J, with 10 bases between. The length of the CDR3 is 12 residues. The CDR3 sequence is CASRPRADTQYF. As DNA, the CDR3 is TGTGCCAGCAGGCCCAGGGCGGATACGCAGTATTTT.

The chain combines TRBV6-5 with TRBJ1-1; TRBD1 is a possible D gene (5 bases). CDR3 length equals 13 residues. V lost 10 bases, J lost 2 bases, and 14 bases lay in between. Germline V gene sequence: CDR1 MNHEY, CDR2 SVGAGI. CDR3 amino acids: CATRKTGNTEAFF. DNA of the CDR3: TGTGCCACCAGAAAAACAGGTAACACTGAAGCTTTCTTT.

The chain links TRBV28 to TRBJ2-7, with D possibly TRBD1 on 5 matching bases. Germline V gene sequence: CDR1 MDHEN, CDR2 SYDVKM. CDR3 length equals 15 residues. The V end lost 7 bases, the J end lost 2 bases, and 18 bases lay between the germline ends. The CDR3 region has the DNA TGTGCCAGCACTACCGCGAGTGCAGGGACCTACGAGCAGTACGTC. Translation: CASTTASAGTYEQYV.

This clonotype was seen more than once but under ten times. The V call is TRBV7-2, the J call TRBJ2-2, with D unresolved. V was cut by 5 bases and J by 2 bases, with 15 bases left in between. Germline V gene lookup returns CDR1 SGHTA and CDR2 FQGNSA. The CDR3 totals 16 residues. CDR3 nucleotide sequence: TGTGCCAGCAGCCAATATACAATAGGAAACACCGGGGAGCTGTTTTTT. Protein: CASSQYTIGNTGELFF.

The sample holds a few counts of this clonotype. The CDR3 nucleotides are TGCGCCAGCAGCCAAGAGAAGGAGGCCATACAAGAGACCCAGTACTTC. Its protein product is CASSQEKEAIQETQYF. The rearrangement joins TRBV4-3 to TRBJ2-5; tentatively, D is TRBD2 (5 bases). The CDR3 sequence is 16 residues long. The V gene lost 0 bases and the J gene lost 2 bases, with 13 bases spanning the gap. CDR1 is LGHNA, CDR2 YSLEER, per germline.

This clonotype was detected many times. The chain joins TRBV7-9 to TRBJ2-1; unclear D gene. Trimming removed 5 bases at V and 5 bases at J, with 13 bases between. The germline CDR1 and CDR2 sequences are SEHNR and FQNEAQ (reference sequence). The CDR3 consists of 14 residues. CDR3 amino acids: CASSLGRFDNEQFF. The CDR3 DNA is TGTGCCAGCAGCCTCGGACGGTTTGACAATGAGCAGTTCTTC.

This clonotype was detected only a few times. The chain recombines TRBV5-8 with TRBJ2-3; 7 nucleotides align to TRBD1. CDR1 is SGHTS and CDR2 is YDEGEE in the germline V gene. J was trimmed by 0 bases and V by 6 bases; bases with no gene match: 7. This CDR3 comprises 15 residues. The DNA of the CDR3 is TGTGCCAGCATCAAAGGGACAGCTAGCACAGATACGCAGTATTTT. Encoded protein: CASIKGTASTDTQYF.

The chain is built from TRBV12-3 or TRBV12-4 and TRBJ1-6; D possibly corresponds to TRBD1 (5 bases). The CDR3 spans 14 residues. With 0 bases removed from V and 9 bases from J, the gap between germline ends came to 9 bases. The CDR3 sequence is CASSLAGGTSPLHF. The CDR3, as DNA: TGTGCCAGCAGTTTAGCGGGGGGAACTTCACCCCTCCACTTT.

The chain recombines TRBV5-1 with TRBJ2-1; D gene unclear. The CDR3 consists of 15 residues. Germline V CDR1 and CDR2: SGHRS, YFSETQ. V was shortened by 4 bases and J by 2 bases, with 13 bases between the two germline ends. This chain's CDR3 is CASSPGQATYNEQFF. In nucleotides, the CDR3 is TGCGCCAGCAGCCCGGGCCAAGCTACCTACAATGAGCAGTTCTTC.

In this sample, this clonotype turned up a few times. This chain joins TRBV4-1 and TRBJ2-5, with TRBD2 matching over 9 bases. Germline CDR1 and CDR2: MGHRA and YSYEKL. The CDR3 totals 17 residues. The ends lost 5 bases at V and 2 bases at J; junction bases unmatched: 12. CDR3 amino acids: CASSKVGRGGSQETQYF. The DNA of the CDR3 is TGCGCCAGCAGCAAAGTCGGGCGGGGGGGCTCGCAAGAGACCCAGTACTTC.

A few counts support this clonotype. The CDR3 spells CASSPRTGNEQFF. The CDR3 DNA reads TGTGCCAGCTCACCACGGACAGGCAATGAGCAGTTCTTC. The genes are TRBV18 and TRBJ2-1; TRBD1 matches 7 bases. Germline CDR1 and CDR2: KGHSH and LQKENI. This CDR3 comprises 13 residues. V lost 1 base and J lost 6; bases outside the gene matches: 0.

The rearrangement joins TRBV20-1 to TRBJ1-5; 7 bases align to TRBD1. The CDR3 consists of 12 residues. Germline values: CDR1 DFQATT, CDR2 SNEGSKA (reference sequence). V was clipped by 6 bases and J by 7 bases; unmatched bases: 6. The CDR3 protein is CSARTGQQPQHF. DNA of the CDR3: TGCAGTGCAAGGACAGGACAGCAGCCCCAGCATTTT.